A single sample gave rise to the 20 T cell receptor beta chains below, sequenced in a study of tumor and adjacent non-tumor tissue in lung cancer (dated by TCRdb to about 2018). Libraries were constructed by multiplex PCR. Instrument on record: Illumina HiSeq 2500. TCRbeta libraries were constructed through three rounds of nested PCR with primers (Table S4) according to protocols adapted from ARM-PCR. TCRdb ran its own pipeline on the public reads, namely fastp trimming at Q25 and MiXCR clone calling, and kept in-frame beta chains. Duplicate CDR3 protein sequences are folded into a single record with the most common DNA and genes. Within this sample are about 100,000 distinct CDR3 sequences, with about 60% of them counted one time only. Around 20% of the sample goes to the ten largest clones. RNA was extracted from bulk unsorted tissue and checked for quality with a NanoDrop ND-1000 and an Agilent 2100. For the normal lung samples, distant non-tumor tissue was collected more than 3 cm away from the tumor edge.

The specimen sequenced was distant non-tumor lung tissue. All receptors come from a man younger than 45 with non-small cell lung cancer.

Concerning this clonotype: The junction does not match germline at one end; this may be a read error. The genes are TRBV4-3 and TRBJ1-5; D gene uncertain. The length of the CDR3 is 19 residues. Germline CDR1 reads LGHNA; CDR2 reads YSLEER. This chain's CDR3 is CASSQDLIRSGYSNQPRHF. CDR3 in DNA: TGCGCCAGCAGCCAAGATCTCATCCGGAGCGGCTATAGCAATCAGCCCCGGCATTTT.

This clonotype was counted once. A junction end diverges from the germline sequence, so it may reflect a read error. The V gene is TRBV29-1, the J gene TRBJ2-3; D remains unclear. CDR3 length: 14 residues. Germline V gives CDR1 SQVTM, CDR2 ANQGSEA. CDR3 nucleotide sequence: TGCAGCGTAGAGATGCTTCCTAGTACAGATAGGCAGTATTTT. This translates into CSVEMLPSTDRQYF.

The CDR3 is CASSPQMRGHTEAFF. CDR3 bases: TGTGCCAGCAGTCCCCAGATGAGGGGACACACTGAAGCTTTCTTT. The rearrangement links TRBV6-2 or TRBV6-3 to TRBJ1-1, with D possibly TRBD1 on 5 matching bases. The germline gives CDR1 MNHEY, CDR2 SVGEGT. This CDR3 is 15 amino acids long. V was cut by 5 bases and J by 3 bases, with 16 bases left in between.

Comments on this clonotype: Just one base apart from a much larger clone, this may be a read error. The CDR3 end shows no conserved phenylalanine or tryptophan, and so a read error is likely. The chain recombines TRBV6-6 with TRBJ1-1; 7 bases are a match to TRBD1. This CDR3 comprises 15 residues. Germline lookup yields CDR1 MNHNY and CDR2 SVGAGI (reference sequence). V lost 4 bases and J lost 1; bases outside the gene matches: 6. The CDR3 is CASSWAGGANTEAFS. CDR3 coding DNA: TGTGCCAGCAGTTGGGCAGGGGGAGCGAACACTGAAGCTTTCTCT.

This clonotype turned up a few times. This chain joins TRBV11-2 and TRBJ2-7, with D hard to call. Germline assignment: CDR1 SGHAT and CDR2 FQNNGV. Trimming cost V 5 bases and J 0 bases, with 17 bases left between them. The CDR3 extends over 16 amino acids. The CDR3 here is CASSQYVGPSSYEQYF. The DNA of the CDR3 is TGTGCCAGCAGCCAGTATGTCGGGCCCAGCTCCTACGAGCAGTACTTC.

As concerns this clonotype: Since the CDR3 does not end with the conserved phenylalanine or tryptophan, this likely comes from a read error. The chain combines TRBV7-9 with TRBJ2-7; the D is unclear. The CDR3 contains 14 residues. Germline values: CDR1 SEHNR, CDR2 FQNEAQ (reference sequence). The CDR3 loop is CASSLTDSGYEQYL. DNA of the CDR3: TGCGCCAGCAGCCTTACCGACTCAGGCTACGAGCAGTACTTG.

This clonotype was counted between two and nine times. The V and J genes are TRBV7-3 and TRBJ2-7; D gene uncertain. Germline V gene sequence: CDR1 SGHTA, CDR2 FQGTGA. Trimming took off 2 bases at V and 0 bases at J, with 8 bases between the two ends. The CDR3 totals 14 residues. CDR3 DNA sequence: TGTGCCAGCAGCTTAGGAGTGGGCTCCTACGAGCAGTACTTC. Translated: CASSLGVGSYEQYF.

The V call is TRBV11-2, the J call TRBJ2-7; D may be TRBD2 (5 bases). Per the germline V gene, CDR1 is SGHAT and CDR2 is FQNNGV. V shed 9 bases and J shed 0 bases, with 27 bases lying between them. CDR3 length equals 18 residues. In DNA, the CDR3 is TGTGCCAGTAGGCCGCTCAGGAGGTATGGCGGCAGCTCCTACGAGCAGTACTTC. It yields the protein CASRPLRRYGGSSYEQYF.

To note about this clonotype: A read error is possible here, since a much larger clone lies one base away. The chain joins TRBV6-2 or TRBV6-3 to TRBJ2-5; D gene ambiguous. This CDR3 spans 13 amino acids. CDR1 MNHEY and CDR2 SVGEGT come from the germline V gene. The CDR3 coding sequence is TGTGCCAGCAGTGGAAACGAGAGAGAGACCCATTACTTC. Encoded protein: CASSGNERETHYF.

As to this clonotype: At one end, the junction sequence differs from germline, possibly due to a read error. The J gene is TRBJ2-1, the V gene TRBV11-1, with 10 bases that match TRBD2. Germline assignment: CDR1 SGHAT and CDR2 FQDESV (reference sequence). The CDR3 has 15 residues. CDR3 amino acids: CANSLVTSGYNEQFF. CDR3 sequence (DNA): TGTGCCAACAGCTTAGTGACTAGCGGGTACAATGAGCAGTTCTTC.

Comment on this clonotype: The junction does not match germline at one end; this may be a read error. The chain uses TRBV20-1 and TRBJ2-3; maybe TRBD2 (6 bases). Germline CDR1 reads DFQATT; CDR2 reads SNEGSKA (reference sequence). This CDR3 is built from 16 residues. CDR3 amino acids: CSVRNKVAVRSDTQYF. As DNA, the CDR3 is TGCAGTGTTAGAAATAAGGTAGCGGTTAGGTCAGATACGCAGTATTTT.

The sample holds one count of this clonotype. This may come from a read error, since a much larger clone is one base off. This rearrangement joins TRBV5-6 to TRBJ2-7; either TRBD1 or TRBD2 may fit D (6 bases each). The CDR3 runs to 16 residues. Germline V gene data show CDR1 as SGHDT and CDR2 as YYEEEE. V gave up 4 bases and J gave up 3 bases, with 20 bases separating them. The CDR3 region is CASSQGGIGGYYEQYF. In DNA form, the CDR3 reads TGTGCCAGCAGCCAAGGAGGGATAGGGGGATACTACGAGCAGTACTTC.

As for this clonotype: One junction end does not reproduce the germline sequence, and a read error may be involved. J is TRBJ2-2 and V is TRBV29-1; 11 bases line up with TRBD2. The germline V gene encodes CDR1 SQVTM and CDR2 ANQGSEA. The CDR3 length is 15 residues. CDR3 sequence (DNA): TGCAGCGTTGTAACTAGCGGGAGAGAAACCGGGGAGCTGCTTTTT. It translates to CSVVTSGRETGELLF.

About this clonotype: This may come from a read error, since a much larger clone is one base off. The DNA of the CDR3 is TGTGCCACCAGTGACCCTGGACTAGTGGGTAAAGAGACCCAGTACTTC. Its protein product is CATSDPGLVGKETQYF. V gene TRBV24-1 combines with J gene TRBJ2-5; TRBD2 aligns across 7 bases. The CDR3 is made up of 16 amino acids. The germline CDR1 and CDR2 sequences are KGHDR and SFDVKD. Losses at the gene ends were 4 bases for V and 3 bases for J; bases not matched to a gene: 10.

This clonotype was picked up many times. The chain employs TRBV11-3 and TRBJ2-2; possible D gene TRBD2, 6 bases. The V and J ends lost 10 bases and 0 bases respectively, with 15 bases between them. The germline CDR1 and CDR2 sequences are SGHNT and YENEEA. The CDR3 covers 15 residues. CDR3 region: CAISGTGANTGELFF. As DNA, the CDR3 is TGTGCCATCAGTGGGACGGGGGCGAACACCGGGGAGCTGTTTTTT.

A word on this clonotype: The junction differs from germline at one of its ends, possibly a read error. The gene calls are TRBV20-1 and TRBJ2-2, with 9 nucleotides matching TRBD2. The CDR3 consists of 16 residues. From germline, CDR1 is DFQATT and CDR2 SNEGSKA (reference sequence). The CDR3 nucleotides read TGCAATGCTAGAGATGGACTAGCGCAAAACACCGGGGAACTGTTTTTT. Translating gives CNARDGLAQNTGELFF.

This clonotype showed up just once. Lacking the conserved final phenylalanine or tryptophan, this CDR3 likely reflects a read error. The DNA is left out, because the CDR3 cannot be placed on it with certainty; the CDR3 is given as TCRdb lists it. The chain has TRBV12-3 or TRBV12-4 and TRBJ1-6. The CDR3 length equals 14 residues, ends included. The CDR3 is CASSLRTTVSPFHL.

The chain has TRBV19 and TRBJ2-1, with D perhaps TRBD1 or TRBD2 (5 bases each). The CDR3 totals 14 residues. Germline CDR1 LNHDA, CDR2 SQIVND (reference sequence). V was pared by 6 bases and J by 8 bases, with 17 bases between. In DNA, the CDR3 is TGTGCCAGTAGGAAATCTGTCGGGGCGCATGAGCAGTTCTTC. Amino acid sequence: CASRKSVGAHEQFF.

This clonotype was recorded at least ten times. The CDR3 is CASSRGRNKDTEAFF. CDR3 in DNA: TGTGCCAGCAGTCGCGGCAGGAATAAGGACACTGAAGCTTTCTTT. V usage is TRBV12-3 or TRBV12-4 and J usage is TRBJ1-1; the D is unclear. V lost 5 bases, J lost 3 bases, and 16 bases lay in between. The CDR3 totals 15 residues.

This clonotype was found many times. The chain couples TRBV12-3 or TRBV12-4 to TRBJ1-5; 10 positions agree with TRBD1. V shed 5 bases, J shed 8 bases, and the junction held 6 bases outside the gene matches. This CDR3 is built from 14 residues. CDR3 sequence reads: CASSIGTGAEPQHF. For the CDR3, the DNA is TGTGCCAGCAGTATTGGGACAGGGGCAGAGCCCCAGCATTTT.